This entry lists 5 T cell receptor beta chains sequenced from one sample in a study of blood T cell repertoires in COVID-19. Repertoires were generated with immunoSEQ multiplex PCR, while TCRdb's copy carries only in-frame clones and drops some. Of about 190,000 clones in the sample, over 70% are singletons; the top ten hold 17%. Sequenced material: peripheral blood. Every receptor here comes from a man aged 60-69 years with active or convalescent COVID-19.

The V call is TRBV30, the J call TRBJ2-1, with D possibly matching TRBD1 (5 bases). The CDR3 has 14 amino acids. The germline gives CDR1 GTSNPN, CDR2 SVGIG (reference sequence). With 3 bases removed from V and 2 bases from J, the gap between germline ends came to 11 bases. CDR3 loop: CAWRSRGTYNEQFF. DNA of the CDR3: TGTGCCTGGAGATCTAGGGGAACCTACAATGAGCAGTTCTTC.

The CDR3 loop reads CASSSITGNQQYF. The CDR3 nucleotides read TGTGCCAGCAGTTCTATTACAGGAAATCAGCAGTACTTC. The chain joins TRBV5-6 to TRBJ2-7, with TRBD1 as a possible D gene (5 bases). The V end lost 5 bases, the J end lost 8 bases, and 17 bases lay between the germline ends. CDR3 size: 13 residues. CDR1 SGHDT and CDR2 YYEEEE come from the germline V gene.

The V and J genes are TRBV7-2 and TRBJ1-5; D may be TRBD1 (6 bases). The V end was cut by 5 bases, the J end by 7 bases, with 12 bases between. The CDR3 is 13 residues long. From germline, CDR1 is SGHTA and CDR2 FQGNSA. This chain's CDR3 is CASSEGTNQPQHF. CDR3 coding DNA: TGTGCCAGCAGCGAAGGGACAAACCAGCCCCAGCATTTT. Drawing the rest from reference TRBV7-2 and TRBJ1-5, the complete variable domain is GAGVSQSPSNKVTEKGKDVELRCDPISGHTALYWYRQSLGQGLEFLIYFQGNSAPDKSGLPSDRFSAERTGGSVSTLTIQRTQQEDSAVYLCASSEGTNQPQHFGDGTRLSIL.

The CDR3 reads CASTGGEVSGRAEQYF. CDR3 nucleotides: TGTGCCAGCACAGGTGGGGAAGTTAGCGGGAGGGCCGAGCAGTACTTC. The chain links TRBV28 to TRBJ2-7, with 11 bases aligning to TRBD2. Trimming took 7 bases from V and 6 from J; bases not matched to a gene: 14. The germline V gene encodes CDR1 MDHEN and CDR2 SYDVKM. The CDR3 runs to 16 residues.

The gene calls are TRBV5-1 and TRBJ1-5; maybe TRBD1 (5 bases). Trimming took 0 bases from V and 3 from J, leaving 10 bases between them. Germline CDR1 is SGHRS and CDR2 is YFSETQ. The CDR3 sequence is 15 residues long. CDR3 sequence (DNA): TGCGCCAGCAGCTTGGGAGGAGGGGTCAATCAGCCCCAGCATTTT. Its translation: CASSLGGGVNQPQHF.